The TCR beta chain described here comes from a study of blood T cell repertoires in COVID-19. Study in general: Donors in the United States, Italy and Spain gave samples during acute or convalescent COVID-19. T cells, B-cell-depleted T cells, or PBMCs supplied cDNA or gDNA.

This clone came up once. CDR3 length: 14 amino acids. Germline V lookup: CDR1 LGHNA, CDR2 YSLEER. V lost 0 bases and J lost 6, with 10 bases in between. As originally analysed: Reference gene primer amplification yielded estimated nucleated cell counts. Assay used: immunoSEQ multiplex PCR; TCRdb lists only in-frame clones, some missing. The V and J calls and the clone size are those of that table, but D and trimming were determined from the DNA. The sample contains a few hundred thousand clones, approximately 85% of which appear only once. The V and J genes are TRBV4-3 and TRBJ2-3, with a possible D match to TRBD1 (6 bases). The sample comprised peripheral blood. This receptor was identified in a woman younger than 45 with acute or convalescent COVID-19. The DNA for the CDR3 is TGCGCCAGCAGCCAAGAGGCTAGGGGGGATACGCAGTATTTT. It translates to CASSQEARGDTQYF.